The 4 T cell receptor beta chains in this list originate from one sample, sequenced in a study of PD-1 blockade in mismatch repair-deficient tumors. Clones were read by immunoSEQ multiplex PCR, and TCRdb kept only the in-frame ones, dropping some. The sample lists about 100,000 clones; 82% were seen once. This specimen was peripheral blood, taken around 8 months after starting pembrolizumab. The receptors derive from an adult with mismatch repair-deficient cancer.

The chain links TRBV5-6 to TRBJ1-1; 7 bases are a match to TRBD1. Trimming cost V 0 bases and J 8 bases; bases outside gene matches: 10. Germline values: CDR1 SGHDT, CDR2 YYEEEE. The CDR3 is 15 amino acids. The CDR3 DNA reads as TGTGCCAGCAGCTTGGGGGACAGAACGGGTCGCGAAGCTTTCTTT. Its protein product is CASSLGDRTGREAFF.

The V call is TRBV18, the J call TRBJ2-6, with D possibly matching TRBD1 (5 bases). The CDR3 loop spans 16 amino acids. The germline V gene encodes CDR1 KGHSH and CDR2 LQKENI. V lost 2 bases and J lost 0, with 8 bases in between. In DNA, the CDR3 is TGTGCCAGCTCACCAATAACAGGCTCTGGGGCCAACGTCCTGACTTTC. It codes for CASSPITGSGANVLTF. The complete variable domain, with remaining parts taken from reference TRBV18 and TRBJ2-6, reads NAGVMQNPRHLVRRRGQEARLRCSPMKGHSHVYWYRQLPEEGLKFMVYLQKENIIDESGMPKERFSAEFPKEGPSILRIQQVVRGDSAAYFCASSPITGSGANVLTFGAGSRLTVL.

The chain has TRBV10-3 and TRBJ2-5; D may be TRBD2 (5 bases). V was trimmed by 7 bases and J by 7 bases, leaving 22 bases between them. The CDR3 has 15 amino acids. Per germline, CDR1 ENHRY and CDR2 SYGVKD. CDR3 nucleotide sequence: TGTGCCATCACCCCATCGCCTAGCCCAGATGGGACCCAGTACTTC. Translation: CAITPSPSPDGTQYF.

V and J are TRBV5-6 and TRBJ1-1; no definite D call. The V end lost 0 bases, the J end lost 0 bases, and 9 bases lay between the germline ends. Germline V gene sequence: CDR1 SGHDT, CDR2 YYEEEE. This CDR3 contains 15 residues. CDR3 DNA: TGTGCCAGCAGCTTGGTAGACACCATGAACACTGAAGCTTTCTTT. Translating gives CASSLVDTMNTEAFF.